Listed below are T cell receptor beta chains from one sample, sequenced in a study of blood T cell repertoires in COVID-19. Here immunoSEQ multiplex PCR was the method, and the copy in TCRdb shows in-frame clones only, minus some. The sample includes 70,000 to 80,000 clones, approximately 85% seen only once; the top ten take roughly 35%. The sequenced sample consisted of peripheral blood. The receptors come from a woman older than 75 with active or convalescent COVID-19. The CDR3 runs from the conserved cysteine through the conserved F or W. The D gene is left open where the match is weak. A clone size is listed for some rows: how often the clone was seen (once, few, many), or a class if it is expanded.

>TRBV29-1|TRBJ1-1|NA|NA|14
CSVEYDSKNTEAFF
TGCAGCGTTGAGTATGACAGTAAAAACACTGAAGCTTTCTTT
>TRBV6-4|TRBJ1-6|NA|NA|13
CASAQGGNSPLHF
TGTGCCAGCGCGCAGGGCGGTAATTCACCCCTCCACTTT
>TRBV7-2|TRBJ1-2|TRBD1|once|15
CASSAGQATNYGYTF
TGTGCCAGCAGCGCCGGACAGGCCACAAACTATGGCTACACCTTC
>TRBV12-3/TRBV12-4|TRBJ2-1|TRBD2|NA|13
CACGGAVYNEQFF
TGTGCCTGCGGGGGGGCTGTATACAATGAGCAGTTCTTC
>TRBV5-1|TRBJ1-3|TRBD1|NA|14
CAIFGRGLGNTIYF
TGCGCCATCTTCGGGAGGGGGCTAGGAAACACCATATATTTT
>TRBV28|TRBJ1-3|NA|NA|14
CASRTGSSGNTIYF
TGTGCCAGCAGAACAGGTAGCTCTGGAAACACCATATATTTT
>TRBV6-5|TRBJ1-4|NA|NA|13
CASIGQGQLQLFF
TGTGCCAGCATAGGTCAGGGCCAGCTCCAACTGTTTTTT
>TRBV4-3|TRBJ1-1|NA|NA|13
CASSAETVTEAFF
TGCGCCAGCAGTGCCGAAACAGTCACTGAAGCTTTCTTT
>TRBV7-2|TRBJ1-5|NA|NA|15
CASSPTGTRNQPQHF
TGTGCCAGCAGCCCAACCGGGACACGGAATCAGCCCCAGCATTTT
>TRBV2|TRBJ1-6|NA|NA|10
CASERSPLHF
TGTGCCAGCGAGAGGTCACCCCTCCACTTT
>TRBV4-3|TRBJ2-2|TRBD2|NA|14
CASRQPGGAGELFF
TGCGCCAGCAGACAACCGGGGGGGGCCGGGGAGCTGTTTTTT
>TRBV7-6|TRBJ1-2|TRBD1|NA|15
CASSLGPGQTYGYTF
TGTGCCAGCAGCCTCGGACCGGGACAGACTTATGGCTACACCTTC
>TRBV4-3|TRBJ1-1|NA|NA|14
CASSQGQPNTEAFF
TGCGCCAGCAGCCAAGGACAGCCGAACACTGAAGCTTTCTTT
>TRBV6-5|TRBJ2-4|TRBD2|NA|13
CASSADGGNIQYF
TGTGCCAGCAGCGCCGACGGGGGGAACATTCAGTACTTC
>TRBV18|TRBJ1-3|NA|few|13
CASFKETGNTIYF
TGTGCCAGCTTCAAGGAGACTGGAAACACCATATATTTT
>TRBV29-1|TRBJ1-2|TRBD1|NA|16
CSVEDTPGQGIYGYTF
TGCAGCGTTGAAGACACTCCGGGACAGGGGATCTATGGCTACACCTTC
>TRBV7-2|TRBJ2-7|NA|once|14
CASRRAGNSHEQYF
TGTGCCAGCCGACGGGCGGGGAACAGTCACGAGCAGTACTTC
>TRBV5-4|TRBJ2-5|TRBD2|once|15
CASSLGGGQGETQYF
TGTGCCAGCAGCTTGGGGGGAGGGCAGGGAGAGACCCAGTACTTC
>TRBV6-2/TRBV6-3|TRBJ1-5|TRBD1|NA|17
CASSYRKRDRDNQPQHF
TGTGCCAGCAGTTATCGCAAACGGGACAGGGACAATCAGCCCCAGCATTTT
>TRBV6-5|TRBJ1-5|NA|NA|15
CASSQNRAGNQPQHF
TGTGCCAGCAGTCAGAACAGGGCGGGCAATCAGCCCCAGCATTTT
>TRBV2|TRBJ1-1|NA|NA|10
CASSVSTAFF
TGTGCCAGCAGTGTTAGTACAGCTTTCTTT
>TRBV10-3|TRBJ2-3|NA|NA|14
CAISEHGVTDTQYF
TGTGCCATCAGTGAGCACGGGGTTACAGATACGCAGTATTTT
>TRBV6-1|TRBJ1-4|NA|once|15
CASNLPTGQNEKLFF
TGTGCCAGCAACCTACCGACAGGCCAGAATGAAAAACTGTTTTTT
>TRBV6-1|TRBJ2-3|NA|NA|14
CATRAGAYTDTQYF
TGTGCCACCCGGGCGGGGGCTTACACAGATACGCAGTATTTT
>TRBV6-2/TRBV6-3|TRBJ1-2|NA|NA|13
CASSSENNYGYTF
TGTGCCAGCAGTTCTGAGAATAACTATGGCTACACCTTC
>TRBV7-2|TRBJ2-3|TRBD1|NA|14
CASSDFRGPDTQYF
TGTGCCAGCAGCGATTTCAGGGGGCCCGATACGCAGTATTTT
>TRBV4-3|TRBJ1-4|TRBD1|NA|18
CASSQEQRTGRTNEKLFF
TGCGCCAGCAGCCAAGAACAAAGGACAGGGCGAACTAATGAAAAACTGTTTTTT
>TRBV7-9|TRBJ1-6|NA|NA|13
CASRSSGNSPLHF
TGTGCCAGCAGATCGAGTGGTAATTCACCCCTCCACTTT
>TRBV18|TRBJ1-1|NA|NA|13
CASSTTANTEAFF
TGTGCCAGCTCAACGACAGCGAACACTGAAGCTTTCTTT
>TRBV4-1|TRBJ2-5|NA|NA|16
CASSPPSSQYQETQYF
TGCGCCAGCAGCCCCCCCTCTTCGCAGTACCAAGAGACCCAGTACTTC
>TRBV7-9|TRBJ2-2|TRBD1|NA|15
CASSLRQGNTGELFF
TGTGCCAGCAGCTTACGACAGGGGAACACCGGGGAGCTGTTTTTT
>TRBV7-3|TRBJ1-1|NA|NA|13
CASSLSLLTEAFF
TGTGCCAGCAGCTTATCCCTTCTGACTGAAGCTTTCTTT
>TRBV5-5|TRBJ1-2|NA|NA|14
CASSLDGTLYGYTF
TGTGCCAGCAGCTTGGATGGGACACTCTATGGCTACACCTTC
>TRBV28|TRBJ2-7|NA|NA|13
CASTGTESYEQYF
TGTGCCAGTACCGGGACTGAGTCCTACGAGCAGTACTTC
>TRBV7-9|TRBJ2-3|NA|NA|16
CASSLSAASTGDTQYF
TGTGCCAGCAGCTTATCGGCCGCGTCAACGGGGGATACGCAGTATTTT
>TRBV19|TRBJ2-2|TRBD1|once|18
CASSTYAGTGASAGELFF
TGTGCCAGTAGTACTTACGCCGGGACAGGGGCCAGCGCCGGGGAGCTGTTTTTT
>TRBV5-1|TRBJ2-1|NA|NA|15
CASRPRDSSYNEQFF
TGCGCCAGCAGGCCCCGGGACTCCTCCTACAATGAGCAGTTCTTC
>TRBV10-1|TRBJ1-1|NA|NA|14
CASSVSQTNTEAFF
TGCGCCAGCAGTGTGTCACAGACGAACACTGAAGCTTTCTTT
>TRBV30|TRBJ2-5|NA|NA|11
CAWTGSETQYF
TGTGCCTGGACAGGATCGGAGACCCAGTACTTC
>TRBV9|TRBJ1-3|TRBD1|NA|18
CASSVDHGTGGFGNTIYF
TGTGCCAGCAGCGTAGATCATGGGACAGGGGGCTTTGGAAACACCATATATTTT
>TRBV11-2|TRBJ2-3|TRBD2|NA|18
CASSLSGTSGGYTDTQYF
TGTGCCAGCAGCCTATCCGGGACTAGCGGGGGATACACAGATACGCAGTATTTT
>TRBV4-3|TRBJ2-3|NA|NA|16
CASSQVVSPPADTQYF
TGCGCCAGCAGCCAAGTCGTGTCCCCCCCCGCAGATACGCAGTATTTT
>TRBV7-2|TRBJ1-2|NA|NA|13
CASSLLTEGGYTF
TGTGCCAGCAGCTTGCTAACGGAGGGTGGCTACACCTTC
>TRBV29-1|TRBJ2-3|NA|NA|14
CSVDQGLGTDTQYF
TGCAGCGTTGACCAGGGGCTGGGTACAGATACGCAGTATTTT
>TRBV27|TRBJ2-7|TRBD1|once|14
CASSRGDRGHEQYF
TGTGCCAGCAGTCGTGGGGACAGGGGGCACGAGCAGTACTTC
>TRBV3-1/TRBV3-2|TRBJ2-7|TRBD2|once|14
CASNVGLAFGEQYF
TGTGCCAGCAACGTGGGACTAGCTTTCGGCGAGCAGTACTTC
>TRBV15|TRBJ2-7|TRBD1|NA|13
CATSRDRGYEQYF
TGTGCCACCAGCAGGGACAGGGGCTACGAGCAGTACTTC
>TRBV19|TRBJ2-1|TRBD2|few|14
CATRAGSVYNEQFF
TGTGCCACTAGAGCGGGGAGTGTATACAATGAGCAGTTCTTC
>TRBV3-1/TRBV3-2|TRBJ1-1|NA|NA|15
CASSQAWDTGPEAFF
TGTGCCAGCAGCCAGGCCTGGGACACAGGACCAGAAGCTTTCTTT
>TRBV5-4|TRBJ2-7|TRBD2|NA|16
CASSSPISGGAGEQYF
TGTGCCAGCAGCTCACCGATTAGCGGGGGGGCGGGGGAGCAGTACTTC
>TRBV19|TRBJ1-2|NA|few|13
CASSIGQIYGYTF
TGTGCCAGTAGTATAGGACAGATCTATGGCTACACCTTC
>TRBV2|TRBJ1-1|TRBD1|few|14
CASLGVRGRLEAFF
TGTGCCAGCCTTGGGGTCAGGGGGCGACTTGAAGCTTTCTTT
>TRBV7-2|TRBJ1-1|NA|NA|13
CASSPRRNTEAFF
TGTGCCAGCAGCCCCCGTCGTAACACTGAAGCTTTCTTT
>TRBV7-2|TRBJ1-1|TRBD1|NA|15
CASSVQGGLNTEAFF
TGTGCCAGCAGCGTGCAGGGGGGCCTGAACACTGAAGCTTTCTTT
>TRBV7-9|TRBJ2-7|NA|NA|14
CASSLAEDSYEQYF
TGTGCCAGCAGCTTAGCGGAGGACTCCTACGAGCAGTACTTC